The rows below give T cell receptor beta chains drawn from one sample of a study of blood T cell repertoires in COVID-19. Here immunoSEQ multiplex PCR was the method, and the copy in TCRdb shows in-frame clones only, minus some. The repertoire has over 100,000 clones, approximately 88% of them found once; the top ten carry 0.7% to 1%. The sample consisted of peripheral blood. Receptors originate from a woman in her 70s with acute or convalescent COVID-19. CDR3s leave out the opening cysteine and the closing phenylalanine or tryptophan.

J gene,V gene,CDR3 protein
TRBJ2-5,TRBV30,AWSAGLAVETQY
TRBJ1-5,TRBV19,ASSIRGAQH
TRBJ2-1,TRBV14,ASSQVLGGNEQF
TRBJ1-6,TRBV4-1,ASSQDIVSGGRGSSYNSPLH
TRBJ1-3,TRBV19,ASTSSRNTIY
TRBJ2-3,TRBV18,ASSPPGQSTDTQY
TRBJ1-6,TRBV6-5,ASSSQFSYNSPLH
TRBJ1-2,TRBV6-5,ASSYSLAQGSGYT
TRBJ1-2,TRBV6-5,ASGGQGIGGGYT
TRBJ2-7,TRBV10-1,ASSVEATNGEQY
TRBJ1-5,TRBV28,ASSSGMGSNQPQH
TRBJ2-1,TRBV6-5,ASSPLAGGGNEQF
TRBJ1-1,TRBV21-1,ASSKDRDRGVPTEAF
TRBJ1-1,TRBV29-1,SVETRVWPQTEAF
TRBJ2-1,TRBV5-4,ASSSYRDVGNEQF
TRBJ1-1,TRBV18,ASSTGTEAF
TRBJ2-1,TRBV19,ASSPRVHNEQF
TRBJ2-7,TRBV16,ASSQSGDYEQY
TRBJ1-5,TRBV2,ASSVGAIKGPQH
TRBJ2-5,TRBV20-1,SASPGTSQETQY
TRBJ2-1,TRBV28,ASSLWTLARNEQF
TRBJ2-7,TRBV2,ASRSEQGVSYEQY
TRBJ2-5,TRBV25-1,ASTAPGGAQETQY
TRBJ1-5,TRBV15,ATSSRVGNQPQH
TRBJ2-7,TRBV5-1,ASSWETSGSEQY
TRBJ2-5,TRBV7-2,ASSSRSGGTQY
TRBJ2-1,TRBV7-3,ASSPVAGQQF
TRBJ2-1,TRBV5-1,ASSRTSGSSYNEQF
TRBJ2-5,TRBV6-5,ASKLAGVETQY
TRBJ2-4,TRBV28,ASTPRSSNIQY
TRBJ1-2,TRBV30,AWSTTGVVVSGYT
TRBJ1-4,TRBV19,ASSRGGINEKLF
TRBJ1-4,TRBV2,ASSAGSTNEKLF
TRBJ2-7,TRBV19,ASSISPDSYEQY
TRBJ1-2,TRBV3-1/TRBV3-2,ASSQEPGPYGYT
TRBJ2-3,TRBV18,ASSGGTVDTQY
TRBJ2-5,TRBV20-1,SASPAGAPQETQY
TRBJ2-1,TRBV5-4,ASSRDAGGGNEQF
TRBJ2-7,TRBV10-3,AISESVTGAEQY
TRBJ2-6,TRBV6-4,ASSQQPSGANVLT
TRBJ2-1,TRBV6-5,ASGRGGFGDNEQF
TRBJ2-7,TRBV4-2,ASSQDSGRGYEQY
TRBJ2-1,TRBV28,ASSLSPDTIKGEF
TRBJ2-3,TRBV11-2,ASSLGPGGTDTQY
TRBJ2-7,TRBV7-3,ASSLSAWGGEQY
TRBJ1-1,TRBV9,ASSARTGNTEAF
TRBJ1-6,TRBV7-9,ASSFNRVGSPLH
TRBJ2-1,TRBV7-9,ASSSTSYNEQF
TRBJ2-1,TRBV13,ASSSRRPYERESYNEQF
TRBJ2-3,TRBV3-1/TRBV3-2,ASSHSTPGLGNTDTQY
TRBJ2-1,TRBV7-9,AIPRGLAGGSRSYNEQF
TRBJ2-4,TRBV14,ASSPRQGGKNIQY
TRBJ2-7,TRBV4-2,ASSQDFSRLAGGSSYEQY
TRBJ2-1,TRBV24-1,ATSEVGQGAYNEQF